Sequencing of this T cell receptor (beta chain) was carried out in a study of regulatory T cells in long-lasting Graves disease (dated by TCRdb to the early 2020s). Looking at the study overall: Antithyroid drugs had been taken for less than 3 months by newly diagnosed Graves' disease patients. The study was registered as a clinical trial and conducted in China. TCR sequencing covered 13 persistent and around 20 newly diagnosed Graves' disease patients, 33 samples in total. Persistent Graves' disease patients were compared with newly diagnosed Graves' disease patients by peripheral blood TCR sequencing and RNA sequencing. Beyond this particular receptor, the publication reports: The authors noted that the small sample size was a limitation that may lower accuracy. Compared with newly diagnosed patients, persistent Graves' disease patients had lower TCR Shannon entropy and fewer highly expanded clones, which suggests clonal expansion. Sequencing and analysis were limited to the TCR beta chain. Persistent patients shared more public clonotypes among themselves (around 2,500) than newly diagnosed patients did (more than 850). Only peripheral blood was studied, because thyroid tissue, the primary lesion, was inaccessible. Persistent disease showed preferential use of TRBV28, TRBJ1-2 and TRBJ2-5, whereas newly diagnosed disease favored TRBV20-1 and TRBJ2-1.

Taken with the paper, the label for time point translates to: newly diagnosed GD, antithyroid drugs for less than 3 months. For both TCR sequencing and RNA sequencing, RNA was extracted from PBMCs using TRIzol. Graves' disease was diagnosed according to American Thyroid Association guidelines. The patients came from an endocrinology department in Xi'an, China. From each patient, approximately 10 milliliters of peripheral blood was collected into an EDTA anticoagulant tube. Ficoll Paque Plus density gradient separation was used to isolate PBMCs, and no additional T cell sorting was done. An Agilent 2100 Bioanalyzer and agarose gel were used to check RNA quality, while a NanoDrop 2000 measured RNA concentration. Cut back by 10 bases and 3 bases, the V and J ends lie 14 bases apart. The CDR3 spans 14 residues, from the cysteine through the phenylalanine. Only the CDR3 part of the read is kept: 42 bases, read in frame from the first base. From a lookup of the germline V gene, CDR1 and CDR2 are KGHDR and SFDVKD.

The library was made by multiplex PCR. The instrument given in TCRdb is Illumina HiSeq 4000. To build TCR beta libraries, CDR3 regions were amplified by Arm-PCR using iRepertoire HTBI primers. PCR products were gel purified before sequencing. The authors processed their data as follows. Gene usage analysis of CDR3 amino acid clonotypes relied on the 62 TRBV and 15 or so TRBJ segments identified across samples. COPE and FqMerger were used to merge filtered high-quality paired reads into contigs. Contigs were aligned with BLAST to IMGT TRBV, TRBD and TRBJ reference genes, and CDR3 was defined per IMGT. Any clonotype with a frequency above 0.1% was classified as a highly expanded clone. Repertoire diversity was measured by Shannon entropy, and V-J evenness by the Gini coefficient. A clonotype was considered public if more than one individual shared it. TCRdb reanalyzed the raw reads on its own, using fastp at Q25 for trimming and MiXCR for clone calling, and kept in-frame beta chains. Duplicate CDR3 protein sequences are folded into a single record with the most common DNA and genes. TCRdb's processing, not the study's, gives the V and J calls here. In this sample the table shows some 400,000 distinct CDR3 sequences, about 15% of which occur a single time. Approximately 15% of the sample is in the top ten clones.

On this clonotype itself: It lacks a known antigen. No much larger clonotype is one base removed from it; base qualities were not supplied.

These data are also associated with another study on T cells in Graves' hyperthyroidism and ophthalmopathy. The second study, in turn, reports: Stable Graves' hyperthyroidism was defined as the absence of progression to ophthalmopathy over 18 months of follow-up. Hyperthyroidism patients were newly diagnosed, had a disease duration of under 2 months, and were aged 18 to 65 years. Patients with uncontrolled infections, other autoimmune diseases, pregnancy or lactation were excluded. Diagnoses relied on clinical symptoms, serum thyroxine and TRAb, thyroid ultrasound and orbital computed tomography. The TCR CDR3 was subjected to a first round of RT-PCR using the HTBI primer set and the Qiagen OneStep RT-PCR kit. Most expanded thyroid clonotypes (frequency above 0.001) were also detected in blood, a finding suggesting that blood repertoires may reflect thyroid immune responses. A model built on a 13 V-J signature distinguished ophthalmopathy from stable hyperthyroidism, reaching roughly 88% sensitivity and about 81% specificity in cross-validation and 80%/75% in testing. In validation, progression to ophthalmopathy was predicted by the model with 65% to 71% sensitivity and approximately 78% specificity, a median of about 6.4 months before onset. A discovery cohort of roughly 96 patients, roughly 40 with Graves' ophthalmopathy and over 55 with stable Graves' hyperthyroidism, was used to find distinguishing TCR V-J signatures. An independent validation cohort of under 20 hyperthyroidism patients and about 16 patients who later progressed to ophthalmopathy tested prospective prediction of ophthalmopathy. The approximately 100 discovery patients were randomly divided into training and test sets at a 7:3 ratio. Thyroid tissue and blood T-cell repertoires from six Graves' hyperthyroidism patients were also compared in the study. After sampling, hyperthyroidism patients received methimazole starting at 30 mg daily, and ophthalmopathy patients received high-dose intravenous methylprednisolone. Libraries were constructed in a second round of multiplex PCR, after which size selection and purification were performed. Libraries were sequenced paired-end with 100 bp reads on an Illumina HiSeq2000. SOAPnuke was used to process the raw data, with reads discarded if the reads contained adapters or uncalled bases, had a mean Phred below 15, or lacked an exact constant-primer or identifier match. COPE v1.2.5 was used to merge the high-quality paired reads, and each unique nucleotide sequence was defined as a clonotype. Clonotypes were aligned to IMGT TRBV, TRBD and TRBJ reference segments using MiTCR v1.1. Analysis was restricted to V-J combinations with a frequency above 0.0001, which covered roughly 99% of repertoires. A TCS score was defined as the ratio of F50 (clonal expansion) to E x V (chaos), with BLOSUM62-based TCRdist applied between CDR3 peptides within each V-J. Welch's t-statistics and random forest reduced just over 500 V-J features to some 14, which were used in a naive Bayes classifier (R e1071). No statistical method was used to fix the sample size in advance, and group allocation was not hidden from the investigators. According to the paper, TCR Vbeta CDR3 sequencing was carried out on some 130 peripheral blood samples, which came from 40 to 45 ophthalmopathy, around 75 hyperthyroidism and roughly 17 progressor patients.

This clonotype was obtained from a woman aged 25 to 39 with Graves disease. Donor details come from another sample of the same person, matched by shared clones. This chain joins TRBV24-1 to TRBJ2-2, with TRBD2 tentatively as D gene (6 bases match). This material consisted of peripheral blood mononuclear cells (PBMCs), taken at new diagnosis, from a patient treated with antithyroid drugs. The sequence in DNA is TGTGCCACTAAAACAGGCGGGGACACCGGGGAGCTGTTTTTT. This encodes CATKTGGDTGELFF.